This TCR beta chain was captured in a study of T cell changes during pregnancy in multiple sclerosis. Using immunoSEQ multiplex PCR, the repertoire was profiled, and TCRdb retains in-frame clones only, with some absent. Here the sample spans roughly 41,000 clones, 94% being singletons. The CDR3 runs 15 residues. Deletions cut 4 bases from V and 5 bases from J, with 15 bases between. Germline-derived CDR1 and CDR2 are LNHDA and SQIVND (reference sequence). The sequence came from a female donor with multiple sclerosis, enrolled in a pregnancy study. This chain links TRBV19 with TRBJ1-5, with D perhaps matching TRBD1 (5 bases). Sequencing used peripheral blood, obtained in the third trimester of pregnancy. The CDR3 DNA reads TGTGCCAGTAGTACGCAGGGTGAGGCATATCAGCCCCAGCATTTT. Translating gives CASSTQGEAYQPQHF.